The next 10 T cell receptor beta chains were all read from a single sample in a study of regulatory T cells in long-lasting Graves disease. Assembly of TCR beta libraries relied on iRepertoire HTBI primers together with Arm-PCR of CDR3 regions. Using its own MiXCR run on the multiplex PCR reads, TCRdb lists one record per CDR3 protein. Of 420,000 or so distinct CDR3 sequences in the sample, 23% were seen once. Time point in this sample: persistent/refractory GD, antithyroid drugs over 5 years with positive TRAb. RNA extracted from PBMCs served as the sequencing template. The specimen was peripheral blood mononuclear cells (PBMCs), collected when the disease was refractory, from a patient treated with antithyroid drugs. These receptors all come from a female donor with Graves disease.

This clonotype was recorded a few times. The rearrangement uses TRBV29-1 and TRBJ2-7; D tentatively fits TRBD1 or TRBD2 (5 bases each). This CDR3 is 12 amino acids long. V gave up 7 bases and J gave up 2 bases, with 12 bases separating them. Germline assignment: CDR1 SQVTM and CDR2 ANQGSEA. As DNA, the CDR3 is TGCAGCGCGCCCGGGACGACCTACGAGCAGTACTTC. It translates to CSAPGTTYEQYF.

This clonotype showed up many times. The V and J genes are TRBV20-1 and TRBJ2-7; 8 bases align to TRBD2. Trimming took 3 bases from V and 3 from J; bases not matched to a gene: 4. Per the germline V gene, CDR1 is DFQATT and CDR2 is SNEGSKA (reference sequence). This CDR3 spans 13 amino acids. This chain's CDR3 is CSARVSGSYEQYF. The CDR3 region has the DNA TGCAGTGCTAGGGTGAGCGGGAGCTACGAGCAGTACTTC.

With respect to this clonotype: A read error may explain this, as a much larger clone is one base away. This chain uses TRBV7-2 with TRBJ2-5; D unclear. The CDR3 has 14 amino acids. Germline values: CDR1 SGHTA, CDR2 FQGNSA. Here the CDR3 reads CASGFQSSLGTQYF. In DNA, the CDR3 is TGTGCCAGCGGCTTCCAGTCTTCACTCGGGACCCAGTACTTC. Full variable domain (outside the CDR3, taken from reference TRBV7-2 and TRBJ2-5): GAGVSQSPSNKVTEKGKDVELRCDPISGHTALYWYRQSLGQGLEFLIYFQGNSAPDKSGLPSDRFSAERTGGSVSTLTIQRTQQEDSAVYLCASGFQSSLGTQYFGPGTRLLVL.

This clonotype was detected ten times or more. The V and J genes are TRBV28 and TRBJ2-7; 12 nucleotides match TRBD1. V gave up 8 bases and J gave up 4 bases; unmatched junction bases: 9. This CDR3 is built from 15 residues. Germline assignment: CDR1 MDHEN and CDR2 SYDVKM. The CDR3 sequence is CASLDGTGGRYEQYF. The CDR3 DNA reads as TGTGCCAGCTTAGACGGGACAGGGGGCAGGTACGAGCAGTACTTC.

The gene calls are TRBV20-1 and TRBJ2-2; 10 bases map to TRBD2. V lost 4 bases to trimming and J lost 3 bases; unmatched junction nucleotides: 8. The CDR3 totals 16 residues. The germline V gene encodes CDR1 DFQATT and CDR2 SNEGSKA (reference sequence). The CDR3 DNA sequence: TGCAGTGCTACTAAATCTAGCGGGGGAGACACCGGGGAGCTGTTTTTT. Translation gives CSATKSSGGDTGELFF.

This clonotype was observed at least ten times. The chain couples TRBV4-2 to TRBJ2-1; TRBD2 agrees at 10 bases. Trimming at V came to 3 bases and at J to 4 bases, leaving 6 bases not matched to a gene. The germline gives CDR1 LGHNA, CDR2 YNFKEQ. There are 16 residues in the CDR3. CDR3 in DNA: TGTGCCAGCAGCCACGTACTAGCGGGGCATTACAATGAGCAGTTCTTC. This gives the protein CASSHVLAGHYNEQFF.

Ten or more counts support this clonotype. This chain joins TRBV28 and TRBJ2-7; 9 bases fit TRBD1. Losses at the gene ends were 3 bases for V and 0 bases for J; bases not matched to a gene: 15. The CDR3 runs 19 residues. Germline values: CDR1 MDHEN, CDR2 SYDVKM. The DNA of the CDR3 is TGTGCCAGCAGTTTCCAGCCCGGGACAGGGCTTTTAAGCTCCTACGAGCAGTACTTC. This translates into CASSFQPGTGLLSSYEQYF.

This clonotype showed up many times. The chain employs TRBV28 and TRBJ1-2; maybe TRBD1 (6 bases). V shed 8 bases and J shed 5 bases, with 18 bases lying between them. The CDR3 has 14 amino acids. Germline loops: CDR1 MDHEN, CDR2 SYDVKM. The CDR3 spells CASSRGGSLYGYTF. DNA of the CDR3: TGTGCCAGCTCCCGGGGGGGCTCTCTATATGGCTACACCTTC.

This clonotype was seen a few times. A much larger clone differs by one base, so this may be a read error. V gene TRBV2 combines with J gene TRBJ1-6; D gene uncertain. V was cut by 8 bases and J by 3 bases, with 17 bases left in between. CDR1 and CDR2 (germline): SNHLY, FYNNEI. This CDR3 spans 16 amino acids. As DNA, the CDR3 is TGTGCCAGCGTTAAGGAGTTAGGCCTCTATAATTCACCCCTCCACTTT. It encodes CASVKELGLYNSPLHF.

Notes on this clonotype: This may come from a read error, since a much larger clone is one base off. The chain recombines TRBV7-2 with TRBJ1-5; D gene unclear. Germline CDR1 reads SGHTA; CDR2 reads FQGNSA. V shed 5 bases and J shed 7 bases, with 6 bases lying between them. The CDR3 runs 11 residues. The DNA of the CDR3 is TGTGCCAGCAGCGGTGGGCAGCCCCAGCATTTT. Amino acid sequence: CASSGGQPQHF. Drawing the rest from reference TRBV7-2 and TRBJ1-5, the complete variable domain is GAGVSQSPSNKVTEKGKDVELRCDPISGHTALYWYRQSLGQGLEFLIYFQGNSAPDKSGLPSDRFSAERTGGSVSTLTIQRTQQEDSAVYLCASSGGQPQHFGDGTRLSIL.